Listed below are T cell receptor beta chains from one sample, sequenced in a study of somatic mutations in cytotoxic T cells in rheumatoid arthritis. Data came from immunoSEQ multiplex PCR; TCRdb stores just in-frame clones and leaves some out. Found here are approximately 13,000 clones, around 80% of them singletons; the top ten hold roughly 7%. Sequenced material: CD8+ T cells sorted from blood. The origin of the receptors is an adult with rheumatoid arthritis. CDR3s include the opening cysteine and the closing phenylalanine or tryptophan. The order of the fields is V gene, clone size, CDR3 protein. Size is omitted from some rows. Given values are once, few, many or a class for expanded clones.

TRBV10-3 NA CAIRPTENYEQYF
TRBV6-4 NA CAIHRGGARQPQHF
TRBV27 NA CASSSGLGAYNEQFF
TRBV4-1 NA CASSQVSDQPQHF
TRBV28 NA CASSSPWDRPNSGANVLTF
TRBV28 NA CASSPGVGSPYYGYTF
TRBV27 NA CASTGGAGANVLTF
TRBV19 NA CASSPKLRSMDKTYEQYF
TRBV7-9 NA CASRTSGSNEQFF
TRBV27 NA CASSPGTGISSPLHF
TRBV19 NA CASCIRTGQTGELFF
TRBV9 NA CASSGFSGNTIYF
TRBV5-1 NA CASSQERDYEQYF
TRBV7-9 once CASSPSLAGNEDTQYF
TRBV18 NA CASSPTMRREQFF
TRBV19 few CASSPFDRNQPQHF
TRBV9 NA CASSVGGTDPNYGYTF
TRBV29-1 NA CSANLWTDTYNEQFF
TRBV2 NA CASSEYEGANYGYTF
TRBV6-5 NA CASRTTGRTTEAFF
TRBV5-6 NA CASSLTNSYEQYF
TRBV27 NA CASSLSFSYEQYF
TRBV7-2 NA CASSLTLNEQFF
TRBV28 NA CASRILRRGYGYTF
TRBV28 once CASSLSESGVPSYTF
TRBV6-1 NA CASTGGGGGADTQYF
TRBV9 NA CASSDPLRYGYTF
TRBV5-6 once CASSSGRVVPEAFF
TRBV9 NA CASSVGDYGGELFF
TRBV13 NA CASSFRAGTNYGYTF
TRBV30 NA CAWSDLSGSYTF